This is a list of T cell receptor beta chains from one sample in a study of type 1 and type 2 diabetes patients. TCRdb ran MiXCR on the multiplex PCR reads and lists one entry per CDR3 protein. The data hold under 300,000 distinct CDR3 sequences, with roughly 50% observed a single time. The sequenced sample consisted of peripheral blood mononuclear cells (PBMCs). All receptors derive from a man younger than 35 with type 2 diabetes. Each CDR3 is given with its conserved first and last residue. The order of the fields is D gene, clone size, J gene, V gene, CDR3 protein, CDR3 DNA. The D gene is left open where the match is weak. A clone size is listed for some rows: how often the clone was seen (once, few, many), or a class if it is expanded.

d_call: NA; clone_size: few; j_call: TRBJ2-7; v_call: TRBV9; cdr3_aa: CASNGQFLYEQYF; cdr3_nt: TGTGCCAGCAATGGGCAGTTTCTCTACGAGCAGTACTTC
d_call: NA; clone_size: NA; j_call: TRBJ2-5; v_call: TRBV19; cdr3_aa: CASRRTGTLETQYF; cdr3_nt: TGTGCCAGTAGGAGAACAGGGACCCTAGAGACCCAGTACTTC
d_call: NA; clone_size: NA; j_call: TRBJ2-5; v_call: TRBV7-9; cdr3_aa: CASSPRRDPQETQYF; cdr3_nt: TGTGCCAGCAGCCCGCGCCGGGACCCACAAGAGACCCAGTACTTC
d_call: NA; clone_size: few; j_call: TRBJ2-7; v_call: TRBV20-1; cdr3_aa: CSARDGGRPYEQYF; cdr3_nt: TGCAGTGCTAGAGATGGGGGACGGCCTTACGAGCAGTACTTC
d_call: NA; clone_size: NA; j_call: TRBJ1-1; v_call: TRBV7-6; cdr3_aa: CASSPRTTNTEAFF; cdr3_nt: TGTGCCAGCAGCCCCCGGACGACGAACACTGAAGCTTTCTTT
d_call: NA; clone_size: NA; j_call: TRBJ2-3; v_call: TRBV5-1; cdr3_aa: CASSQMGVISTDTQYF; cdr3_nt: TGCGCCAGCAGCCAAATGGGGGTGATTAGCACAGATACGCAGTATTTT
d_call: NA; clone_size: few; j_call: TRBJ2-1; v_call: TRBV7-3; cdr3_aa: CASSPNAGIYNEQFF; cdr3_nt: TGTGCCAGCAGCCCAAACGCCGGGATTTACAATGAGCAGTTCTTC
d_call: TRBD1; clone_size: NA; j_call: TRBJ2-5; v_call: TRBV29-1; cdr3_aa: CSVGTGEETQYF; cdr3_nt: TGCAGCGTCGGGACAGGCGAAGAGACCCAGTACTTC
d_call: NA; clone_size: NA; j_call: TRBJ2-2; v_call: TRBV27; cdr3_aa: CASKWWGNTGELFF; cdr3_nt: TGTGCCAGCAAATGGTGGGGAAACACCGGGGAGCTGTTTTTT
d_call: NA; clone_size: NA; j_call: TRBJ1-4; v_call: TRBV19; cdr3_aa: CASTWGATNEKLFF; cdr3_nt: TGTGCCAGTACCTGGGGAGCAACTAATGAAAAACTGTTTTTT
d_call: TRBD1; clone_size: few; j_call: TRBJ2-7; v_call: TRBV19; cdr3_aa: CASSDPGQGIYEQYF; cdr3_nt: TGTGCCAGTAGTGATCCGGGACAGGGAATATACGAGCAGTACTTC
d_call: NA; clone_size: NA; j_call: TRBJ1-2; v_call: TRBV14; cdr3_aa: CASSAGYRANYGYTF; cdr3_nt: TGTGCCAGCAGTGCGGGATACAGAGCTAACTATGGCTACACCTTC
d_call: NA; clone_size: few; j_call: TRBJ2-7; v_call: TRBV20-1; cdr3_aa: CSASAGLVYEQYF; cdr3_nt: TGCAGTGCTAGTGCGGGGTTAGTGTACGAGCAGTACTTC
d_call: TRBD1; clone_size: once; j_call: TRBJ1-1; v_call: TRBV20-1; cdr3_aa: CSATGGGVDTEAFF; cdr3_nt: TGCAGTGCCACAGGGGGGGGGGTAGACACTGAAGCTTTCTTT
d_call: NA; clone_size: few; j_call: TRBJ2-1; v_call: TRBV7-3; cdr3_aa: CASSLVPVSYNEQFF; cdr3_nt: TGTGCCAGCAGCTTAGTCCCTGTTTCCTACAATGAGCAGTTCTTC